A selection of T cell receptor beta chains follows, all from one sample in a study of T-cell reconstitution after alpha-beta-depleted transplantation in children. TCRdb re-analysed the PCR reads in MiXCR, keeping a single row per CDR3 protein. Of about 610,000 distinct CDR3 sequences in the sample, over 9.5% were seen once. The sample was PBMCs from the stem cell graft donor, taken from the stem cell graft. The receptors were gathered from a human donor who donated a stem cell graft to a child with acute myeloid leukemia. Both conserved end residues are part of each CDR3. The D gene is left open where the match is weak. Clone size is shown for a subset of rows, as once, few, many or a class of expanded clone.

size	length	V	J	D	DNA	CDR3
.	15	TRBV5-1	TRBJ2-1	TRBD2	TGCGCCAGCAGCCGAGGGACTAGCGGACTCAATGAGCAGTTCTTC	CASSRGTSGLNEQFF
.	14	TRBV11-2	TRBJ1-3	.	TGTGCCAGCAGCCGGGACACGTCTGGAAACACCATATATTTT	CASSRDTSGNTIYF
few	15	TRBV28	TRBJ2-7	TRBD1	TGTGCCAGCATATCAAATCCGGGACAGGGGAGGGAGCAGTACTTC	CASISNPGQGREQYF
few	13	TRBV20-1	TRBJ2-1	.	TGCAGTGCTAGCGCAGCGGTCTACAATGAGCAGTTCTTC	CSASAAVYNEQFF
.	15	TRBV12-3/TRBV12-4	TRBJ1-6	TRBD1	TGTGCCAGCAGTTTAAGCCGGGACAGGGGTTCACCCCTCCACTTT	CASSLSRDRGSPLHF
few	16	TRBV9	TRBJ2-1	TRBD2	TGTGCCAGCAGCGTAGGAGGCGGGAGGGTTTTCAATGAGCAGTTCTTC	CASSVGGGRVFNEQFF
.	14	TRBV2	TRBJ2-2	.	TGTGCCAGCAGACCAGGGAGCAACACCGGGGAGCTGTTTTTT	CASRPGSNTGELFF
.	12	TRBV20-1	TRBJ2-7	.	TGCAGTGCTAGAGCCCAAACCTACGAGCAGTACTTC	CSARAQTYEQYF
.	15	TRBV27	TRBJ2-3	TRBD1	TGTGCCAGCAGCCTCCAAGACAGGGGCGCAGATACGCAGTATTTT	CASSLQDRGADTQYF
many	14	TRBV7-8	TRBJ2-5	TRBD2	TGTGCCAGCAGCCCTAGCGGGAGAGGGGAGACCCAGTACTTC	CASSPSGRGETQYF
many	16	TRBV27	TRBJ2-2	.	TGTGCCAGCAGCACCAGGGACGGATCGAACACCGGGGAGCTGTTTTTT	CASSTRDGSNTGELFF
many	16	TRBV5-1	TRBJ2-6	.	TGCGCCAGTCGGGACTCTCGTCCCTCTGGGGCCAACGTCCTGACTTTC	CASRDSRPSGANVLTF
many	15	TRBV12-3/TRBV12-4	TRBJ2-2	.	TGTGCCAGCAGTCCCAGGGACACCTGGGAGGGGGAGCTGTTTTTT	CASSPRDTWEGELFF
.	15	TRBV28	TRBJ1-2	.	TGTGCCAGCAGTTTAGCCAGAAAAGGGGTTCCTGGCTACACCTTC	CASSLARKGVPGYTF
many	14	TRBV7-6	TRBJ1-1	.	TGTGCCAGCAGCTTATCGACAGGAGCTACCGAAGCTTTCTTT	CASSLSTGATEAFF
.	15	TRBV6-2/TRBV6-3	TRBJ1-1	TRBD1	TGTGCCAGCAGTTACAGGGGACAGCGGGGAACTGAAGCTTTCTTT	CASSYRGQRGTEAFF
many	15	TRBV24-1	TRBJ1-2	TRBD1	TGTGCCACCAGTGACTCCGGGACAGGGAACTATGGCTACACCTTC	CATSDSGTGNYGYTF
.	9	TRBV11-2	TRBJ2-1	.	TGTGCCAGCTCCGGACCTTTTTCTTTC	CASSGPFSF
.	14	TRBV5-1	TRBJ2-7	TRBD1	TGCGCCAGCAGTGACAGGGGGGGATTCTACGAGCAGTACTTC	CASSDRGGFYEQYF
few	13	TRBV9	TRBJ1-3	.	TGTGCCAGCAGCATAAATACGGAAAGCACCATATATTTT	CASSINTESTIYF
few	18	TRBV7-8	TRBJ2-7	TRBD2	TGTGCCAGCAGCTTAGCAGTCATCACTAGCGGGAGGACCCACGAGCAGTACTTC	CASSLAVITSGRTHEQYF
.	16	TRBV5-6	TRBJ2-4	TRBD1	TGTGCCAGCAGCTTGGAAGGGGGCCCGTCCAAAAACATTCAGTACTTC	CASSLEGGPSKNIQYF
.	15	TRBV20-1	TRBJ2-3	TRBD2	TGCAGCTGCACAGGGACTAGCGGGTTCACAGATACGCAGTATTTT	CSCTGTSGFTDTQYF
many	13	TRBV28	TRBJ2-3	.	TGTGCCAGCAGTATCCCGGGCACAGATACGCAGTATTTT	CASSIPGTDTQYF
.	16	TRBV28	TRBJ1-1	.	TGTGCCAGCAGTTTATGGGTATCAGGGGCGAACACTGAAGCTTTCTTT	CASSLWVSGANTEAFF
many	12	TRBV12-3/TRBV12-4	TRBJ1-1	.	TGTGCCAGCAGTCAACCGATCAAAGGAGCTTTCTTT	CASSQPIKGAFF
.	16	TRBV12-3/TRBV12-4	TRBJ2-1	.	TGTGCCAGCAGTTCCCTATCGGGGGGCCCCTACAATGAGCAGTTCTTC	CASSSLSGGPYNEQFF
.	16	TRBV20-1	TRBJ2-1	TRBD1	TGCAGTGCTAGACGCCCAAACAGGGGATTTAGGAATGAGCAGTTCTTC	CSARRPNRGFRNEQFF
few	15	TRBV7-8	TRBJ2-1	TRBD2	TGTGCCAGCAGCGCACGTCGGACTAGTTCACATGAGCAGTTCTTC	CASSARRTSSHEQFF
few	15	TRBV4-3	TRBJ2-3	.	TGCGCCAGCAGCCAAGACTCCGGGGACGCAGATACGCAGTATTTT	CASSQDSGDADTQYF
.	18	TRBV7-6	TRBJ2-3	TRBD2	TGTGCCAGCAGCTTGAGAGCCAAAAGCGGGAGCTGGGCAGATACGCAGTATTTT	CASSLRAKSGSWADTQYF
few	14	TRBV20-1	TRBJ1-5	.	TGCAGTGCTAGGGGAAGGTCGCGGGATCAGCCCCAGCATTTT	CSARGRSRDQPQHF
many	16	TRBV2	TRBJ1-2	.	TGTGCCAGCACCTCCGGGGAACCATACCGAAGCTATGGCTACACCTTC	CASTSGEPYRSYGYTF
many	12	TRBV12-3/TRBV12-4	TRBJ1-1	TRBD1	TGTGCCAGCAGTGTAGGGACAGTTGAAGCTTTCTTT	CASSVGTVEAFF
many	14	TRBV2	TRBJ2-7	.	TGTGCCAGCAGTGACCCGTCGAGAGGGTACGAGCAGTACTTC	CASSDPSRGYEQYF
.	13	TRBV7-9	TRBJ2-6	TRBD2	TGTGGGACTAGGAACGCTGGGGCCAACGTCCTGACTTTC	CGTRNAGANVLTF
few	17	TRBV9	TRBJ2-3	TRBD2	TGTGCCAGCAGCGCCTCTGGGAGGGAGGGGTTCACAGATACGCAGTATTTT	CASSASGREGFTDTQYF
.	16	TRBV19	TRBJ2-3	.	TGTGCCAGTAGAAACCTACAGGCACTCTACACAGATACGCAGTATTTT	CASRNLQALYTDTQYF
.	13	TRBV7-2	TRBJ1-5	.	TGTGCCAGCAGCTTAGGGTTTTCGGAGCCCCAGCATTTT	CASSLGFSEPQHF
.	13	TRBV20-1	TRBJ2-7	.	TGCAGTGCTAGACCGGGTCTTCTTGGTGAGCAGTACTTC	CSARPGLLGEQYF
many	16	TRBV6-1	TRBJ1-2	.	TGTGCCACCATAGGCCGGGCTGATCCCTCCAACTATGGCTACACCTTC	CATIGRADPSNYGYTF
many	17	TRBV7-2	TRBJ2-1	TRBD2	TGTGCCAGCAGCTTTCTTCTAGCGGGAAGATTGTACAATGAGCAGTTCTTC	CASSFLLAGRLYNEQFF
.	15	TRBV9	TRBJ2-7	.	TGTGCCAGCAGCGTATCGTTCGACGTCCCCTACGAGCAGTACTTC	CASSVSFDVPYEQYF
many	12	TRBV5-1	TRBJ2-1	.	TGCGCCAGCAGCCCGGAGGCCAATGAGCAGTTCTTC	CASSPEANEQFF
few	15	TRBV5-1	TRBJ2-2	.	TGCGCCAGCAGGCAGGTTTCGGGGAACACCGGGGAGCTGTTTTTT	CASRQVSGNTGELFF
.	15	TRBV4-3	TRBJ2-5	TRBD2	TGCGCCAGCAGCCAGGGACTAGCGGCGCTGGAGACCCAGTACTTC	CASSQGLAALETQYF
few	15	TRBV24-1	TRBJ2-7	TRBD1	TGTGCCACCAGTGAGGCCGGGACAGGGACCTACGAGCAGTACTTC	CATSEAGTGTYEQYF
many	15	TRBV4-3	TRBJ2-7	TRBD2	TGCGCCAGCAGCCAAGAAAGGCTAGCGGCCTACGAGCAGTACTTC	CASSQERLAAYEQYF
once	16	TRBV6-1	TRBJ1-1	.	TGTGCCAGCAGCCACGGCAGGGGAAGAATGAACACTGAAGCTTTCTTT	CASSHGRGRMNTEAFF
.	10	TRBV29-1	TRBJ2-7	.	TGCAGCGTTGAGAAAGGGGAGCAGTACTTC	CSVEKGEQYF
.	16	TRBV5-1	TRBJ2-7	TRBD2	TGCGCCAGCAGCTTGGCCGGGACTAGCGGGATTTACGAGCAGTACTTC	CASSLAGTSGIYEQYF
few	14	TRBV20-1	TRBJ1-5	.	TGCAGTGCTAGAGTTCGACAGAACAATCAGCCCCAGCATTTT	CSARVRQNNQPQHF